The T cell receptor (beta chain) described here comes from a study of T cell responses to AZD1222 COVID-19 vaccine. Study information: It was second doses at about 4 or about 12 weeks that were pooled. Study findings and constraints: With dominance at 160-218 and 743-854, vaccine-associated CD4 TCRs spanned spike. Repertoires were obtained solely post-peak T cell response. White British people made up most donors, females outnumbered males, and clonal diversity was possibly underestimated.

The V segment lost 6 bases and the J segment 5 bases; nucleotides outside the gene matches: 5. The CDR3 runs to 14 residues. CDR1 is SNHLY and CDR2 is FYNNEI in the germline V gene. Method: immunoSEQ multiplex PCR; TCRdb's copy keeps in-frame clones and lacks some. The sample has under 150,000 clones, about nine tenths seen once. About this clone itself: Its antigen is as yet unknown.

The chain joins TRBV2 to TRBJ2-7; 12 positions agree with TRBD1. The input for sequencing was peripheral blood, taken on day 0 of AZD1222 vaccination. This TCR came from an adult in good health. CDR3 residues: CASRGQGASNEQYF. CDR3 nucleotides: TGTGCCAGCAGGGGACAGGGGGCGAGCAACGAGCAGTACTTC.